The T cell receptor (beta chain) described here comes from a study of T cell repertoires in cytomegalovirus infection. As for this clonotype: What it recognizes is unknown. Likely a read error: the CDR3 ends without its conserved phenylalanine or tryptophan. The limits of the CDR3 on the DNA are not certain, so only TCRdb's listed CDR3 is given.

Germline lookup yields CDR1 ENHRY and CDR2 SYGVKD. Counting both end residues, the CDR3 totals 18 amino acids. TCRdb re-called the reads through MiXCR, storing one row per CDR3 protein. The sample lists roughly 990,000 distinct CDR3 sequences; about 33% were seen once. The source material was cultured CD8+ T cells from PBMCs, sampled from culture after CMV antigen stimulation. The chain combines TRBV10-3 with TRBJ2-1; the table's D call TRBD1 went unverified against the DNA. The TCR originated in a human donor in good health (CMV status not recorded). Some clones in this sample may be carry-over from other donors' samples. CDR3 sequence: CAITGRDKAHRTKSASGG.